This T cell receptor (beta chain) emerged from a study of PD-1 blockade in mismatch repair-deficient tumors. Turning to the study itself: Patients had over 10 mismatch repair-deficient cancer types, all previously treated and progressing.

Study-level findings and limits: Tumor-resident clones, often absent from pretreatment blood, expanded after pembrolizumab and then contracted.

There are 15 residues in the CDR3. Sequencing was performed with immunoSEQ multiplex PCR; in TCRdb, only in-frame clones are kept and a portion is missing. Found here are some 100,000 clones, approximately 80% of them singletons; the top ten hold around 6.9%. Notes on this clone: Its antigen remains unknown.

V is TRBV21-1 and J is TRBJ2-5; TRBD1 is taken as the D call from the table, unchecked against the DNA. TRBV21-1 is deemed a pseudogene. The sequences come from peripheral blood, collected around 8 months after starting pembrolizumab. This TCR was recovered from an adult with mismatch repair-deficient cancer. The CDR3 is CASNPRRVLLETQYF. The CDR3 region has the DNA TGTGCCAGCAACCCCCGCAGGGTCCTATTAGAGACCCAGTACTTC.